Below, 5 T cell receptor beta chains from the same sample are listed, as sequenced in a study of cytotoxic CD8 clonotypes in ibrutinib-treated CLL. Clones were sequenced by immunoSEQ multiplex PCR, and TCRdb holds only the in-frame ones, with some missing. The table records around 70,000 clones, around 80% of them present only once. The source material was PBMCs, sampled at disease progression, from a patient treated with ibrutinib. The receptors originated from a human donor with chronic lymphocytic leukemia.

This clone was seen only a few times. The gene calls are TRBV19 and TRBJ1-2, with unresolved D. The CDR3 has 16 residues. Germline values: CDR1 LNHDA, CDR2 SQIVND (reference sequence). The V end was cut by 3 bases, the J end by 5 bases, with 19 bases between. CDR3 in DNA: TGTGCCAGTAGTATGAGGATACAGACCCCCCTTTATGGCTACACCTTC. Translation: CASSMRIQTPLYGYTF.

This rearrangement joins TRBV6-5 to TRBJ1-4; no reliable D call. Between the trimmed V and J ends, which lost 5 bases and 0 bases, there was a span of 7 bases. This CDR3 is built from 14 residues. Looked up from germline, CDR1 is MNHEY and CDR2 is SVGAGI. The CDR3 DNA follows: TGTGCCAGCAGTCCAGGAGCAACTAATGAAAAACTGTTTTTT. Translating gives CASSPGATNEKLFF.

This sequence joins TRBV19 and TRBJ1-2; 9 nucleotides align to TRBD1. V was clipped by 6 bases and J by 4 bases; unmatched bases: 15. Germline V lookup: CDR1 LNHDA, CDR2 SQIVND (reference sequence). The length of the CDR3 is 17 residues. CDR3 bases: TGTGCCAGTAGCAAGGACAGGGGATATTACTTCGGCTATGGCTACACCTTC. Translated, it gives CASSKDRGYYFGYGYTF.

The chain combines TRBV19 with TRBJ1-3; possibly TRBD1 for D (6 bases). From germline, CDR1 is LNHDA and CDR2 SQIVND (reference sequence). The CDR3 is 20 amino acids. V was cut by 3 bases and J by 0 bases, with 24 bases left in between. The CDR3 nucleotides read TGTGCCAGTAGTATGGGGGCGCGGCTCGACGTGCCTAGCTCTGGAAACACCATATATTTT. Residues: CASSMGARLDVPSSGNTIYF.

This chain connects TRBV2 to TRBJ1-6; no reliable D call. The germline V gene encodes CDR1 SNHLY and CDR2 FYNNEI. V gave up 6 bases and J gave up 9 bases, with 15 bases separating them. The CDR3 totals 14 residues. The CDR3 is CASSDERGVSPLHF. CDR3 DNA: TGTGCCAGCAGCGACGAACGGGGAGTTTCACCCCTCCACTTT.